Below are 29 T cell receptor delta chains sequenced from a single sample in a study of gamma-delta chains in newborns, infants, children. TCRdb reran clone calling via CATT on the reads. The sample includes several thousand delta-chain clones, 8% to 13% of them seen just once. Sequencing used blood. The source is a child who was a newborn, infant or young child, either healthy, febrile or measles-vaccinated (not recorded which).

This clone was observed a handful of times. One base away lies a much larger clone, so this may be a sequencing read error. The rearrangement joins TRDV2 to TRDJ1, with D tentatively TRDD3 (6 bases). Germline-derived CDR1 and CDR2 are GEAIGNYY and EKD. CDR3 length: 15 amino acids. Between the trimmed V and J ends, which lost 0 bases and 1 base, there was a span of 11 bases. CDR3 bases: TGTGCCTGTGACACCGTGGGGGGCCGCACCGATAAACTCATCTTT. It specifies CACDTVGGRTDKLIF.

This clone showed up just a few times. A far larger clone is one base from this, pointing to a likely read error. The rearrangement joins TRDV2 to TRDJ3; 8 bases map to TRDD3. CDR1 and CDR2 from the germline V gene are GEAIGNYY and EKD. CDR3 length equals 19 residues. DNA for the CDR3: TGTGCCTGTGACAATGCTGGGGGACGCCACTCCTGGAACACCCGACAGATGTTTTTC. Encoded protein: CACDNAGGRHSWNTRQMFF.

This clone is labeled as medium-sized. At the DNA level, this CDR3 is encoded by other sequences in the same sample as well. The chain has TRDV2 and TRDJ3; 8 bases line up with TRDD3. V dropped 4 bases and J dropped 0; count of bases not matched to a gene: 10. The germline V gene has CDR1 GEAIGNYY and CDR2 EKD. The CDR3 contains 19 residues. The CDR3 DNA reads TGTGCCTGTGATCGTACTGGGGGGCCTAGCTCCTGGGACACCCGACAGATGTTTTTC. Amino acid sequence: CACDRTGGPSSWDTRQMFF.

On this clone itself: Since a much larger clone is just one base distant, this may be a read error. The sample has other DNA sequences that encode this CDR3 too. The CDR3 spells CACDKVLGDKLIF. The CDR3 nucleotides are TGTGCCTGTGACAAAGTGCTGGGGGATAAACTCATCTTT. The rearrangement uses TRDV2 and TRDJ1; TRDD3 is a possible D gene (6 bases). Germline CDR1 is GEAIGNYY and CDR2 is EKD. CDR3 size: 13 residues. V was clipped by 2 bases and J by 5 bases, with 11 bases between them.

About this clone: A far larger clone is a single base away, which makes a read error likely. The rearrangement links TRDV2 to TRDJ2; 8 positions agree with TRDD3. No J gene is reported in TCRdb; it was inferred here by comparing the DNA with germline. The germline V gene encodes CDR1 GEAIGNYY and CDR2 EKD. The CDR3 covers 14 residues. The CDR3 nucleotides are TGTGCCGGTGACACCTGGGGGATGACAGCACAACTCTTCTTT. It translates to CAGDTWGMTAQLFF.

Judged by abundance, this clone is large (0.1 to 1%). Other DNA variants within this sample encode the same CDR3. This sequence joins TRDV2 and TRDJ2; the match to TRDD3 covers 8 bases. The germline gives CDR1 GEAIGNYY, CDR2 EKD. The CDR3 has 14 residues. J was trimmed by 5 bases and V by 0 bases; bases with no gene match: 1. The CDR3 DNA is TGTGCCTGTGACACCGTGGGGGATACAGCACAACTCTTCTTT. Protein sequence: CACDTVGDTAQLFF.

By sample share, this clone is large. The chain uses TRDV2 and TRDJ1; 9 bases are a match to TRDD3. J was trimmed by 0 bases and V by 2 bases; bases with no gene match: 15. This CDR3 has 19 amino acids. From germline, CDR1 is GEAIGNYY and CDR2 EKD. This CDR3 reads CACDKLDLTGGPYTDKLIF. DNA of the CDR3: TGTGCCTGTGACAAGTTAGATCTTACTGGGGGACCGTACACCGATAAACTCATCTTT.

In its sample, this clone was seen a few times. A much larger clone lies one base from this, so it may be a read error. The chain couples TRDV2 to TRDJ2; 8 nucleotides align to TRDD3. CDR1 is GEAIGNYY, CDR2 EKD, per germline. CDR3 length equals 17 residues. Unmatched junction bases numbered 8, after V lost 3 bases and J lost 0 bases. This chain's CDR3 is CACDPMGDEALTAQLFF. CDR3 nucleotides: TGTGCCTGTGACCCGATGGGGGATGAGGCTTTGACAGCACAACTCTTCTTT.

On this clone itself: A much larger clone sits a single nucleotide away, making a read error possible. Additional DNA sequences in this sample encode the identical CDR3. This chain connects TRDV2 to TRDJ3, with 9 bases fitting TRDD3. J was trimmed by 0 bases and V by 7 bases; bases with no gene match: 9. The germline gives CDR1 GEAIGNYY, CDR2 EKD. The CDR3 totals 18 residues. The CDR3 sequence: CACDTGGPSSWDTRQMFF. DNA of the CDR3: TGTGCCTGCGATACTGGGGGACCCAGCTCCTGGGACACCCGACAGATGTTTTTC.

As concerns this clone: Just one base apart from a much larger clone, this may be a read error. Other nucleotide sequences from this sample produce the same CDR3. The chain recombines TRDV2 with TRDJ2; TRDD3 matches at 10 bases. From germline, CDR1 is GEAIGNYY and CDR2 EKD. This CDR3 is 17 amino acids long. The CDR3 nucleotides read TGTGCCTGTGACCCCCTTTTGGGGGGATACGGGACAGCACAACTCTTCTTC. This translates into CACDPLLGGYGTAQLFF.

This clone appeared a few times. This chain uses TRDV1 with TRDJ1; TRDD3 is a possible D gene (7 bases). Trimming shortened V by 1 base and J by 3 bases, and 24 bases separated the two germline ends. The CDR3 covers 19 residues. The germline CDR1 and CDR2 sequences are TSWWSYY and QGS. The CDR3 coding sequence is TGTGCTCTTGGGGAACCATCCCCCTTCCGTCTGGGGGCTGCCGATAAACTCATCTTT. Its protein product is CALGEPSPFRLGAADKLIF.

The rearrangement links TRDV2 to TRDJ2; 7 bases map to TRDD3. The J gene was not available in TCRdb and was assigned here by matching the DNA to germline segments. CDR3 size: 15 residues. Looked up from germline, CDR1 is GEAIGNYY and CDR2 is EKD. Trimming cost V 4 bases and J 6 bases; bases outside gene matches: 10. CDR3 DNA sequence: TGTGCCTGTGAAACCGGGGGATGCAAGGCAGCACAACTCTTCTTT. Amino acid sequence: CACETGGCKAAQLFF.

With respect to this clone: Translating this DNA gives a protein that differs at residue 12 from the TCRdb one, which belongs to a much larger clone; a read error is likely, and the protein shown is this translation. The chain combines TRDV2 with TRDJ1, with D hard to call. The V gene's germline CDR1 is GEAIGNYY and CDR2 EKD. This CDR3 spans 13 amino acids. The DNA for the CDR3 is TGTGCCTGTGACCCCGTCGGAACCGATAAACTCACCTTT. This encodes CACDPVGTDKLTF.

This clone has more than one count but fewer than ten. No DNA is shown, since the ends of the CDR3 on it are uncertain; the CDR3 is the one TCRdb lists. The chain joins TRAV29/DV5 to TRDJ3; TRDD3, the D gene given by the table, was not confirmed from the DNA. CDR1 is NSMFDY and CDR2 is ISSIKDK in the germline V gene. The length of the CDR3 is 23 amino acids, counting both ends. The CDR3: CSVLLCSKRLLGDTSWDTRQMFF.

The rearrangement uses TRDV2 and TRDJ2; 7 bases align to TRDD3. No J gene was available from TCRdb, and it was assigned here by a germline match of the DNA. J lost 6 bases, V lost 0 bases, and 21 bases had no gene match. Per the germline V gene, CDR1 is GEAIGNYY and CDR2 is EKD. The CDR3 consists of 20 residues. The CDR3 bases are TGTGCCTGTGACACCGAGGGCTGGGGGGAGACGCTGGGATGGTCAGCACAACTCTTCTTT. It is translated as CACDTEGWGETLGWSAQLFF.

This clone is a singleton in its sample. The J gene was reported as TRDJ3; the V gene went uncalled; TRDD3 is the table's D call and was not checked against the DNA. This CDR3 comprises 21 residues. This CDR3 is CARAAPRLGDTRSWDTRQMFF. In nucleotides, the CDR3 is TGTGCCCGTGCCGCTCCTCGATTGGGGGATACGCGGTCCTGGGACACCCGACAGATGTTTTTC.

By share of the sample, this clone is medium-sized. This chain connects TRDV2 to TRDJ3; D possibly corresponds to TRDD3 (6 bases). V was trimmed by 0 bases and J by 0 bases, leaving 11 bases between them. This CDR3 is built from 18 residues. Per the germline V gene, CDR1 is GEAIGNYY and CDR2 is EKD. The CDR3 is CACDTVGARSWDTRQMFF. CDR3 DNA: TGTGCCTGTGACACCGTGGGGGCCCGCTCCTGGGACACCCGACAGATGTTTTTC.

As concerns this clone: Given a much more abundant clone one base away, this may be a read error. The chain carries TRDV2 and TRDJ3; 11 bases map to TRDD3. Looked up from germline, CDR1 is GEAIGNYY and CDR2 is EKD. The CDR3 extends over 20 amino acids. CDR3 nucleotides: TGTGCCTGTGACACCCCTGGGGGATACACGAGCTCCTGGGGCACCCGACAGATGTTTTTC. Encoded protein: CACDTPGGYTSSWGTRQMFF.

With regard to this clone: A read error is possible here, since a much larger clone lies one base away. The CDR3: CACDTSGGPRSWNTRQMFF. The CDR3 bases are TGTGCCTGTGACACCTCTGGGGGCCCCCGCTCCTGGAACACCCGACAGATGTTTTTC. V gene TRDV2 combines with J gene TRDJ3, with TRDD3 identical over 7 bases. The CDR3 totals 19 residues. Germline loops: CDR1 GEAIGNYY, CDR2 EKD.

This clone was detected a few times. This may come from a read error, since a much larger clone is one base off. This same CDR3 is encoded by further DNA sequences in the sample. The CDR3 protein is CACDTVLGDSWDTRQMFF. The DNA of the CDR3 is TGTGCCTGTGACACTGTACTGGGGGACTCCTGGGACACCCGACAGATGTTTTTC. V is TRDV2 and J is TRDJ3; 9 nucleotides agree with TRDD3. There are 18 residues in the CDR3. After removal of 1 base from V and 0 bases from J, the junction contained 3 bases not matched to a gene. Germline loops: CDR1 GEAIGNYY, CDR2 EKD.

Note on this clone: A far larger clone lies a single base away; this is likely a read error. The same CDR3 arises from other DNA sequences in this sample as well. The J gene is TRDJ1, the V gene TRDV2; 10 positions match TRDD3. The CDR3 is 15 residues long. In germline, CDR1 is GEAIGNYY, CDR2 EKD. CDR3 in DNA: TGCGCCTGTGACAATACTGGGGGATACACCGATAAACTCATCTTT. It is translated as CACDNTGGYTDKLIF.

This clone was seen only a few times. This sequence is one base from a far larger clone and is likely a read error. The chain is built from TRDV2 and TRDJ3, with TRDD3 as a possible D gene (6 bases). This CDR3 is 18 amino acids long. Per germline, CDR1 GEAIGNYY and CDR2 EKD. The CDR3 sequence is CACDTGDAFSLDTRQMFF. The CDR3, as DNA: TGTGCCTGTGACACCGGGGATGCTTTCTCCTTGGACACCCGACAGATGTTTTTC.

This clone is large. Distinct nucleotide sequences in the sample also encode this CDR3. The CDR3 coding sequence is TGTGCCTGTGACACCGTGGGCCACATCGGGTCCTGGGACACCCGACAGATGTTTTTC. Encoded protein: CACDTVGHIGSWDTRQMFF. This chain links TRDV2 with TRDJ3, with D uncertain. Trimming stripped 0 bases from V and 1 base from J, with 15 bases between. This CDR3 has 19 amino acids. Germline V gene lookup returns CDR1 GEAIGNYY and CDR2 EKD.

This clone qualifies as medium-sized. This chain links TRAV29/DV5 with TRDJ1; 10 bases are a match to TRDD3. Losses at the gene ends were 0 bases for V and 0 bases for J; bases not matched to a gene: 11. The germline V gene has CDR1 NSMFDY and CDR2 ISSIKDK. The CDR3 runs 18 residues. CDR3 bases: TGTGCAGCAAGCGGGCAAACCCGGACTGGGGGATACACCGATAAACTCATCTTT. Translation: CAASGQTRTGGYTDKLIF.

This clone appeared a few times. A far larger clone is one nucleotide away, so this likely arose from a read error. The identical CDR3 is also encoded by other nucleotide sequences in the sample. The V gene is TRDV2, the J gene TRDJ1; 9 nucleotides align to TRDD3. V was clipped by 7 bases and J by 2 bases; unmatched bases: 10. The CDR3 covers 15 residues. Looked up from germline, CDR1 is GEAIGNYY and CDR2 is EKD. This chain's CDR3 is CACDHILGDTDKLIF. The CDR3 DNA reads TGTGCCTGCGACCATATCCTGGGGGATACCGATAAACTCATCTTT.

As regards this clone: The junction differs from germline at one of its ends, possibly a read error. V and J are TRAV29/DV5 and TRDJ4, with 10 bases lining up with TRDD3. Germline V CDR1 and CDR2: NSMFDY, ISSIKDK. This CDR3 comprises 15 residues. The CDR3 sequence is CAASAYRGIRRPLIF. CDR3 coding DNA: TGTGCAGCAAGCGCATACCGGGGGATACGCAGACCTCTGATCTTT.

To note about this clone: It may be a read error: a sequence one base away is much more abundant. Other DNA sequences of this sample code for an identical CDR3. V usage is TRDV2 and J usage is TRDJ2; 7 nucleotides align to TRDD3. Trimming at V came to 4 bases and at J to 0 bases, leaving 13 bases not matched to a gene. The CDR3 has 18 amino acids. The V gene's germline CDR1 is GEAIGNYY and CDR2 EKD. CDR3 DNA sequence: TGTGCCTGTGATCCCCTCGGGGGGGATCCTGCTTTGACAGCACAACTCTTCTTT. It translates to CACDPLGGDPALTAQLFF.

A few counts support this clone. A read error is likely here: a far larger clone is one base away. The same CDR3 is also encoded by other DNA sequences in this sample. V is TRDV2 and J is TRDJ3; D is perhaps TRDD3 (6 bases). Per germline, CDR1 GEAIGNYY and CDR2 EKD. The CDR3 covers 16 residues. CDR3 loop: CACEGISSWDTRQMFF. CDR3 DNA: TGCGCCTGTGAAGGGATAAGCTCCTGGGACACCCGACAGATGTTTTTC.

On this clone: This sequence may be a read error, since a much larger clone differs from it by one base. The J gene is TRDJ3, the V gene TRDV2, with 10 nucleotides matching TRDD3. The J gene, not given by TCRdb, was assigned here from a germline match of the nucleotide sequence. V gave up 3 bases and J gave up 0 bases; unmatched junction bases: 10. Per germline, CDR1 GEAIGNYY and CDR2 EKD. This CDR3 contains 20 residues. Here the CDR3 DNA reads TGTGCCTGTGACGCCGTACTGGGGGATCGTAGCTCCTGGGACACCCGACAGATGTTTTTC. Protein: CACDAVLGDRSSWDTRQMFF.